These 9 T cell receptor beta chains came from one sample sequenced in a study of T cells in Graves' hyperthyroidism and ophthalmopathy. Amplification yielded TCR beta CDR3 regions, with RNA transcripts as the source. HTBI primers drove first-round RT-PCR of the TCR CDR3. TCRdb processed the multiplex PCR reads anew with MiXCR; each CDR3 protein has one entry. The sample contains more than 500,000 distinct CDR3 sequences, approximately 49% of which appear only once. What was sequenced was peripheral blood or thyroid tissue (not recorded which). The receptors come from an adult woman with Graves' disease, either hyperthyroidism or ophthalmopathy (not recorded which).

This clonotype has ten or more counts. The chain is built from TRBV20-1 and TRBJ1-1, with no clear D. CDR1 is DFQATT, CDR2 SNEGSKA, per germline (reference sequence). The CDR3 is made up of 14 amino acids. Trimming stripped 5 bases from V and 2 bases from J, with 15 bases between. This CDR3 is CSAPRRERNTEAFF. The CDR3, as DNA: TGCAGTGCTCCGAGGCGAGAGCGTAACACTGAAGCTTTCTTT.

This chain connects TRBV3-1 to TRBJ2-7; possible D gene TRBD1, 6 bases. This CDR3 comprises 14 residues. Germline CDR1 reads LGHDT; CDR2 reads YNNKEL (reference sequence). Trimming shortened V by 1 base and J by 7 bases, and 14 bases separated the two germline ends. CDR3 coding DNA: TGTGCCAGCAGCCAAGCAGGGGAGCCGAAAGAGCAGTACTTC. Translating it yields CASSQAGEPKEQYF.

This clonotype was recorded a few times. The V gene is TRBV7-8, the J gene TRBJ1-4, with a possible D match to TRBD1 (6 bases). The germline V and J ends were trimmed by 0 bases and 6 bases, with 14 bases remaining between them. Germline loops: CDR1 SGHVS, CDR2 FQNEAQ. This CDR3 has 16 residues. Here the CDR3 reads CASSLATGIFYEKLFF. CDR3 nucleotide sequence: TGTGCCAGCAGCTTAGCTACAGGGATATTTTATGAAAAACTGTTTTTT.

This clonotype was observed many times. J is TRBJ1-1 and V is TRBV2; possibly TRBD1 for D (6 bases). Trimming pared 5 bases from V and 6 bases from J, leaving 13 bases between. The CDR3 length is 13 residues. The V gene's germline CDR1 is SNHLY and CDR2 FYNNEI. The DNA of the CDR3 is TGTGCCAGCAGTTTAGGACAGACCGCTGAAGCTTTCTTT. This encodes CASSLGQTAEAFF.

This clonotype has at least ten counts. This rearrangement joins TRBV7-9 to TRBJ2-3; the match to TRBD1 covers 7 bases. CDR1 is SEHNR and CDR2 is FQNEAQ in the germline V gene (reference sequence). Germline trimming cut 5 bases from V and 2 bases from J; bases unmatched to any gene: 7. The CDR3 totals 15 residues. The CDR3 DNA reads as TGTGCCAGCAGCCCCCAAGGGACAGTCACAGATACGCAGTATTTT. This sequence encodes CASSPQGTVTDTQYF.

The chain carries TRBV7-2 and TRBJ1-3, with 9 nucleotides matching TRBD1. The CDR3 has 13 residues. In germline, CDR1 is SGHTA, CDR2 FQGNSA. The V and J ends lost 4 bases and 11 bases, in that order; junction bases with no gene match: 6. This CDR3 is CASSSGQGRSIYF. The CDR3 DNA reads TGTGCCAGCAGCTCGGGACAGGGAAGGTCCATATATTTT.

The DNA of the CDR3 is TGTGCCAGCAGGACGGGACAGTATAATTCACCCCTCCACTTT. It specifies CASRTGQYNSPLHF. This chain connects TRBV28 to TRBJ1-6; 7 bases align to TRBD1. Germline V gene data show CDR1 as MDHEN and CDR2 as SYDVKM. Trimming at V came to 6 bases and at J to 4 bases, leaving 3 bases not matched to a gene. The CDR3 covers 14 residues.

The chain uses TRBV20-1 and TRBJ2-7; 9 nucleotides align to TRBD2. There are 14 residues in the CDR3. V lost 4 bases, J lost 6 bases, and 10 bases stayed unmatched. Germline CDR1 DFQATT, CDR2 SNEGSKA (reference sequence). In nucleotides, the CDR3 is TGCAGTGCTAAATCCAATAGCGGGAGAGTCGAGCAGTACTTC. Protein sequence: CSAKSNSGRVEQYF.

Ten or more counts support this clonotype. Sequence at one end of the junction differs from germline and may be a read error. DNA of the CDR3: TGCGCCAGCAGCCAATCGGACACCTATGGCTACACCTTC. Protein product: CASSQSDTYGYTF. The V and J genes are TRBV4-2 and TRBJ1-2, with D maybe TRBD1 (5 bases). Looked up from germline, CDR1 is LGHNA and CDR2 is YNFKEQ. The CDR3 is made up of 13 amino acids.